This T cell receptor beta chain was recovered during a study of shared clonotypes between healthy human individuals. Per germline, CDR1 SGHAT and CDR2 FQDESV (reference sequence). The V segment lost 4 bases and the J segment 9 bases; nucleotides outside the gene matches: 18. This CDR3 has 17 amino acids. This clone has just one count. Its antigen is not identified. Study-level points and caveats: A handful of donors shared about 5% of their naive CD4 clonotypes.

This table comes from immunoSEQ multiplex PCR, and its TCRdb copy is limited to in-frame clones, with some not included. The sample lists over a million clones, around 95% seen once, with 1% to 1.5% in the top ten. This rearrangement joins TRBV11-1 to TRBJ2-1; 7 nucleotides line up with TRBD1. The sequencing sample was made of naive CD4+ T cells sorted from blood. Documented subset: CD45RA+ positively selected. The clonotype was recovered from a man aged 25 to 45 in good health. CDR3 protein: CASSSQQGMGDTSEQFF. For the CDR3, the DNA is TGTGCCAGCAGCTCCCAACAGGGGATGGGGGACACTAGTGAGCAGTTCTTC.